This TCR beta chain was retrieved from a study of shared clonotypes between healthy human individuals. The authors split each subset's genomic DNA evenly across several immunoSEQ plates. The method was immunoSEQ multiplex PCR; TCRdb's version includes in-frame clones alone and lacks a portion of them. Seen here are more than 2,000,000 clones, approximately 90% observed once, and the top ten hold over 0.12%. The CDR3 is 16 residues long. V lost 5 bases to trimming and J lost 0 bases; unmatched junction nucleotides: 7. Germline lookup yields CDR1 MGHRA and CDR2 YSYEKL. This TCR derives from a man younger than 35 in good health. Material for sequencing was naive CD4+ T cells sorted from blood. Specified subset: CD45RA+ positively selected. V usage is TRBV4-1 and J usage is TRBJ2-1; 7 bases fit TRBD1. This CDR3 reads CASSKPGQSSYNEQFF. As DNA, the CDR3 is TGCGCCAGCAGCAAACCGGGACAGAGCTCCTACAATGAGCAGTTCTTC.